Many counts were recorded for the clone carrying this T cell receptor (beta chain). Antigen unknown. This CDR3 has 14 amino acids. Deletions cut 5 bases from V and 3 bases from J, with 17 bases between. Germline lookup yields CDR1 DFQATT and CDR2 SNEGSKA (reference sequence). This specimen comes from a study of T-cell memory formation after mild COVID-19. Findings and caveats of the study: The pre-infection memory compartment contained some responding clones, suggesting cross-reactive memory joined.

TCRdb passed the 5' RACE reads through MiXCR, listing each CDR3 protein once. The sample carries over 350,000 distinct CDR3 sequences, about 24% recorded once. This TCR came from an adult woman who had mild COVID-19 (a few samples of this study predate the infection). Cell type and time point are not known. The V call is TRBV20-1, the J call TRBJ2-7; no clear D gene. The specimen was PBMCs or a T cell subset sorted from them (not recorded which). Here the CDR3 DNA reads TGCAGTGCTTTTAGGGAATCGGGTAGCTACGAGCAGTACTTC. It specifies CSAFRESGSYEQYF.